Ten or more counts support the clone carrying this T cell receptor (beta chain). Time point denoted: sample taken at primary tumor resection. Whole RNA, isolated from tumor, nontumor lung or frozen PBMC, was sequenced without prior sorting. This sample is drawn from a study of spatial heterogeneity in lung cancer. TCRdb re-analysed the 5' RACE reads in MiXCR, keeping a single row per CDR3 protein. The repertoire holds 48,000 or so distinct CDR3 sequences, with about 5.8% as singletons. V was clipped by 4 bases and J by 1 base; unmatched bases: 15. CDR1 is DFQATT and CDR2 is SNEGSKA in the germline V gene (reference sequence). The CDR3 has 18 amino acids.

The material was PBMCs, obtained at surgery. This clonotype originated in a male donor with early-stage non-small cell lung cancer. The gene calls are TRBV20-1 and TRBJ1-2; TRBD1 aligns across 10 bases. In DNA, the CDR3 is TGCAGTGCTACCCTGTCAACTAGTGGGACAGGGGATAACTATGGCTACACCTTC. Translating gives CSATLSTSGTGDNYGYTF.